Here is one T cell receptor (beta chain) with its context. The antigen is undetermined. A junction boundary mismatches the germline segment, possibly from a read error. The sample holds other DNA sequences that translate to the same CDR3. The data derive from a study of T cells in women clearing cervical HPV infection. Study overall: Case blood drawn at lesion detection; control blood after infection cleared. For cases, blood was sampled a median about 140 days after lesion detection, interquartile range about 90 to 200 days. HLA type stays a possible confounder, typing being limited. General study findings and limits: CIN3+ cases had significantly higher TCR richness than controls; evenness did not differ.

Produced via immunoSEQ multiplex PCR; TCRdb's table is partial and in-frame only. This table holds approximately 24,000 clones. The TCR originated in a woman aged 18-69 years with a cervical HPV16 infection that either progressed to CIN3+ or cleared (not recorded which). Sequencing was carried out using blood buffy coat.

The covered CDR3 bases are TGTGCCAGTAGTAGGGGACAGGAAAGCTCTGGAAACACG. Its protein is CASSRGQESSGNT. The full CDR3 sequence reads CASSRGQESSGNTIYF. The chain is built from TRBV19 and TRBJ1-3; 8 positions match TRBD1. The read terminates 3 residues ahead of where the CDR3 ends, so the germline J gene completes it. CDR3 size: 16 residues. CDR1 is LNHDA, CDR2 SQIVND, per germline (reference sequence).